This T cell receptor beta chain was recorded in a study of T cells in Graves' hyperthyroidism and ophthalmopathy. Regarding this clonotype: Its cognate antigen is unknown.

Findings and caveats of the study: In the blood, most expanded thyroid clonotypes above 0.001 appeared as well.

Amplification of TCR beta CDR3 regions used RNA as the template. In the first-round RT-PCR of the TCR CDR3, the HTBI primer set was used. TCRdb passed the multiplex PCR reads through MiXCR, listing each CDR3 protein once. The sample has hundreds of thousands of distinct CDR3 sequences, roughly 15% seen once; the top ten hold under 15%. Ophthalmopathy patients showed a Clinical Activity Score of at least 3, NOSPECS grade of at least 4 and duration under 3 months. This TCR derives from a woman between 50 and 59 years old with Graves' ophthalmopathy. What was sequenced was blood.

The CDR3 nucleotides read TGTGCCAGCAGTCCGACGTGGACAGGCGGAGCGGGCGGATCTGGAAAACTGTTTTTT. It is translated as CASSPTWTGGAGGSGKLFF. V and J are TRBV27 and TRBJ1-4; 7 nucleotides agree with TRBD1. This CDR3 region has 19 residues. The trim removed 5 bases at V and 10 bases at J, leaving 25 bases unmatched. Germline V gives CDR1 MNHEY, CDR2 SMNVEV (reference sequence).